This T cell receptor (beta chain) was captured in a study of T cells expressing NK-cell markers. Study-wide results and limits: Once again these clonotypes came out on top in the CD3+CD56-NKG2C+ fraction of several donors.

5'RACE template switching with UMIs generated TCR beta cDNA. TCRdb re-called the 5' RACE reads; every CDR3 protein appears as one record, without DNA. The listing records a few hundred thousand distinct CDR3 sequences. On this clonotype: What it binds is not known.

Germline V lookup: CDR1 SGHRS, CDR2 YFSETQ. The CDR3 runs 14 residues. The chain recombines TRBV5-1 with TRBJ2-2; no DNA is available, so the TRBD1 call from TCRdb remains unchecked. Material: blood T cells: a sorted CD56 or NKG2C T cell subset, CD4+ or CD8+ T cells, or bulk PBMC T cells (not recorded which). The TCR sequence derives from a man aged 18-75 years in good health. Here the CDR3 reads CASSLDRGTGSCFF.